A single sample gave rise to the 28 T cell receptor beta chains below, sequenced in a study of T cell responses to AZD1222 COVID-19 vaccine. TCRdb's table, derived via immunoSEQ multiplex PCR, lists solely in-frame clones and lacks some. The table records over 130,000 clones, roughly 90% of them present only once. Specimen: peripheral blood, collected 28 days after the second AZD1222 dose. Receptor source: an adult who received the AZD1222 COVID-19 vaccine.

This CDR3 reads CASSTGTSGGTYEQYF. CDR3 DNA sequence: TGTGCCAGTAGTACGGGCACTAGCGGGGGAACCTACGAGCAGTACTTC. This sequence joins TRBV19 and TRBJ2-7; 11 nucleotides agree with TRBD2. Per the germline V gene, CDR1 is LNHDA and CDR2 is SQIVND (reference sequence). The trim removed 4 bases at V and 2 bases at J, leaving 7 bases unmatched. CDR3 length: 16 amino acids.

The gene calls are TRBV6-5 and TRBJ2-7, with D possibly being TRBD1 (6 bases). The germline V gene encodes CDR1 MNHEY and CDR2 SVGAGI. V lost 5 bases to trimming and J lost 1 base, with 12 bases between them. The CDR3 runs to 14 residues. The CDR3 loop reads CASSTHRVSYEQYF. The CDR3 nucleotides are TGTGCCAGCAGTACCCACAGGGTTTCCTACGAGCAGTACTTC.

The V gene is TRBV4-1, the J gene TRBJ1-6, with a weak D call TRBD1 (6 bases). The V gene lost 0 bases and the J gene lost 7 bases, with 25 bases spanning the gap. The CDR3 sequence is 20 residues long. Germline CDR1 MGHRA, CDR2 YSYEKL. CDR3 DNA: TGCGCCAGCAGCCAAGATAAGCCCCTCCCGGGGACAAGGCTAAATTCACCCCTCCACTTT. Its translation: CASSQDKPLPGTRLNSPLHF.

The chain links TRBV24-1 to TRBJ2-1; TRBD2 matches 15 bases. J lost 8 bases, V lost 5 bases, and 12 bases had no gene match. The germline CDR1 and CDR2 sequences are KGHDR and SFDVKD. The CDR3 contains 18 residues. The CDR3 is CATSGGIWTSGRADEQFF. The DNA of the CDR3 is TGTGCCACCAGTGGTGGTATCTGGACTAGCGGGAGGGCGGATGAGCAGTTCTTC.

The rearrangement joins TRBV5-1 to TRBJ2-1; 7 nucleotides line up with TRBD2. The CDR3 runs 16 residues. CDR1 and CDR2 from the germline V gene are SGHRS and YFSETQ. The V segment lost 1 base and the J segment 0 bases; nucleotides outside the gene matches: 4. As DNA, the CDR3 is TGCGCCAGCAGCTTGATGGGCGGGAGCTCCTACAATGAGCAGTTCTTC. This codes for CASSLMGGSSYNEQFF. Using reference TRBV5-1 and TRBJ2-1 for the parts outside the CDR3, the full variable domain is KAGVTQTPRYLIKTRGQQVTLSCSPISGHRSVSWYQQTPGQGLQFLFEYFSETQRNKGNFPGRFSGRQFSNSRSEMNVSTLELGDSALYLCASSLMGGSSYNEQFFGPGTRLTVL.

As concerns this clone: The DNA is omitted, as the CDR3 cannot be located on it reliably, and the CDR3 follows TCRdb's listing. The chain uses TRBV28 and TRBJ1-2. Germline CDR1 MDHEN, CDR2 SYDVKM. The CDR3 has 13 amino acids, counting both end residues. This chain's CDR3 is CASSTSDYYGYTF.

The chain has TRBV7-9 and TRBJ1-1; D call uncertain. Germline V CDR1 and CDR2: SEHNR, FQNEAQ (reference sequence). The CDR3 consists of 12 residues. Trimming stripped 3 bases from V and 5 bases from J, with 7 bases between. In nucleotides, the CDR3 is TGTGCCAGCAGCTTTGAGGAGACTGAAGCTTTCTTT. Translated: CASSFEETEAFF.

The CDR3 spells CASSMGRNYGYTF. The DNA for the CDR3 is TGTGCCAGTAGTATGGGCAGAAACTATGGCTACACCTTC. The chain is built from TRBV19 and TRBJ1-2; D gene ambiguous. V was shortened by 3 bases and J by 2 bases, with 7 bases between the two germline ends. The CDR3 is 13 residues long. The germline gives CDR1 LNHDA, CDR2 SQIVND (reference sequence).

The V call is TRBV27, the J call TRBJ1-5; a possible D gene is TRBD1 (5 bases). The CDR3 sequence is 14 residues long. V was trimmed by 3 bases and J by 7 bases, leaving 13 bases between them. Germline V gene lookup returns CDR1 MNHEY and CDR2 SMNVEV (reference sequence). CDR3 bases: TGTGCCAGCAGTTTTCAGGGCCCCAGGCAGCCCCAGCATTTT. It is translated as CASSFQGPRQPQHF.

The CDR3 region is CASSLGGAGDTQYF. CDR3 DNA: TGCGCCAGCAGCCTAGGGGGCGCGGGAGATACGCAGTATTTT. The genes are TRBV5-1 and TRBJ2-3; TRBD1 aligns across 7 bases. The CDR3 runs to 14 residues. With 4 bases clipped from V and 5 bases from J, the junction kept 7 bases outside the gene matches. Looked up from germline, CDR1 is SGHRS and CDR2 is YFSETQ.

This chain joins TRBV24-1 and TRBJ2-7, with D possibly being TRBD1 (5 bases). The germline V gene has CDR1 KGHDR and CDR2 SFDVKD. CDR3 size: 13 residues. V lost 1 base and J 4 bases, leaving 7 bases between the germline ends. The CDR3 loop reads CATSDFQGYEQYF. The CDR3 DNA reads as TGTGCCACCAGTGATTTCCAGGGATACGAGCAGTACTTC.

Written as DNA, the CDR3 is TGCGCCAGCAGCCAACGGGATCATGAAGCTTTCTTT. Translating it yields CASSQRDHEAFF. The chain recombines TRBV4-1 with TRBJ1-1; no clear D. Germline V gene data show CDR1 as MGHRA and CDR2 as YSYEKL. V lost 2 bases, J lost 7 bases, and 8 bases lay in between. The CDR3 loop spans 12 amino acids.

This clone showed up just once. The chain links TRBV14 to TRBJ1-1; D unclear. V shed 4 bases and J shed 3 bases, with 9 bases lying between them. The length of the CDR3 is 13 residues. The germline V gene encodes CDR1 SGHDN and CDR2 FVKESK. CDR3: CASSPGRYTEAFF. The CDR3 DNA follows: TGTGCCAGCAGCCCTGGTCGGTACACTGAAGCTTTCTTT.

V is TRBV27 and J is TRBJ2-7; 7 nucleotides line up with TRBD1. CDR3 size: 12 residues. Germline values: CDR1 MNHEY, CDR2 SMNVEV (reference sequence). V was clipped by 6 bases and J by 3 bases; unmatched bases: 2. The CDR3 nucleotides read TGTGCCAGCAGGACAGGGAGCTACGAGCAGTACTTC. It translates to CASRTGSYEQYF.

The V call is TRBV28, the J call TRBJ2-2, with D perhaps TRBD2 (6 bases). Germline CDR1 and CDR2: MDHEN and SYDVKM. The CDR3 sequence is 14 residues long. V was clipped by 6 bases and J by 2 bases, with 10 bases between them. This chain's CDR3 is CASRRDFNTGELFF. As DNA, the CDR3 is TGTGCCAGCAGAAGGGACTTCAACACCGGGGAGCTGTTTTTT.

CDR3 nucleotide sequence: TGTGCCAGCAGCTTAGATGGGACAGTCTCCTACGAGCAGTACTTC. Its translation: CASSLDGTVSYEQYF. The gene calls are TRBV7-9 and TRBJ2-7, with 7 nucleotides matching TRBD1. Germline values: CDR1 SEHNR, CDR2 FQNEAQ (reference sequence). Trimming took 1 base from V and 0 from J; bases not matched to a gene: 3. CDR3 length: 15 amino acids.

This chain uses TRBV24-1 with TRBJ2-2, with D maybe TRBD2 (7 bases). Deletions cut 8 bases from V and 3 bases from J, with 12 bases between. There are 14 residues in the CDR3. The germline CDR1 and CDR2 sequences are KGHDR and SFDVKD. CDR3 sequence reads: CATNGGRDTGELFF. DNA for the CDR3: TGTGCCACCAACGGGGGGCGCGACACCGGGGAGCTGTTTTTT.

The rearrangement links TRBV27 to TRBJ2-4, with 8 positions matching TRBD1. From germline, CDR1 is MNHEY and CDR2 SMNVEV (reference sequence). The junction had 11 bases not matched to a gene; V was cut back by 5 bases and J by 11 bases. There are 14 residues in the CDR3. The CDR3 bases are TGTGCCAGCAGTATAGGTGGGGCAGGGGGCTTTCAGTACTTC. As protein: CASSIGGAGGFQYF.

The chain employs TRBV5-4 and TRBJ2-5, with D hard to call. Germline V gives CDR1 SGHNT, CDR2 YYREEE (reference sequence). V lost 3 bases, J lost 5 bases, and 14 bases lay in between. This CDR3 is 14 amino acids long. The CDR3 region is CASSSAQDGETQYF. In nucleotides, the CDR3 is TGTGCCAGCAGCTCCGCCCAGGACGGCGAGACCCAGTACTTC.

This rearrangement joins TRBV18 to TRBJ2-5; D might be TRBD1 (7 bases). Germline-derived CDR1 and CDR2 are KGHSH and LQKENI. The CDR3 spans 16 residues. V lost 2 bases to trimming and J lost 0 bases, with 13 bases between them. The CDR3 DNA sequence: TGTGCCAGCTCACCAGCAGGGGGGTCGTACCAAGAGACCCAGTACTTC. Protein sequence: CASSPAGGSYQETQYF.

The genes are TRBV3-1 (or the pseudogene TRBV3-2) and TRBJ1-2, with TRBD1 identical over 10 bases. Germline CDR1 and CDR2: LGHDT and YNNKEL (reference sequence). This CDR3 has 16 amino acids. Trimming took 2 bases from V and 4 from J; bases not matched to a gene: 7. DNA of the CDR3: TGTGCCAGCAGCCAAAGACAGGGGGCGCGAGGCTATGGCTACACCTTC. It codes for CASSQRQGARGYGYTF.

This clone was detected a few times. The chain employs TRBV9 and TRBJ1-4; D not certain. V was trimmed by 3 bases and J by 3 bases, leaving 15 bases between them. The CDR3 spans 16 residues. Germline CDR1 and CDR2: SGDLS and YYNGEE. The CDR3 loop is CASSALSGGSNEKLFF. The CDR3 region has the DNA TGTGCCAGCAGCGCCCTCTCCGGCGGCTCTAATGAAAAACTGTTTTTT.

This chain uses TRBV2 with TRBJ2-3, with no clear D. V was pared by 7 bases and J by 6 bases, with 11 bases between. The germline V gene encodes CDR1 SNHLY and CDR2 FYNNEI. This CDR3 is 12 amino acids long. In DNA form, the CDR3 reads TGTGCCAGCACCGCCGTACAGGATACGCAGTATTTT. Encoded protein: CASTAVQDTQYF.

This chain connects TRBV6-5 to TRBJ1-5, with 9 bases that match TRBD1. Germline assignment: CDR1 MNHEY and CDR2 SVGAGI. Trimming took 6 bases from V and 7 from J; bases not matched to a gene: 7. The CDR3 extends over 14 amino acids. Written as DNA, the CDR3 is TGTGCCAGCAGACGGACAGGGGAAAAGCAGCCCCAGCATTTT. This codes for CASRRTGEKQPQHF.

The DNA for the CDR3 is TGTGCCAGCAGCCCAACAGTCATCAATGAGCAGTTCTTC. Translation gives CASSPTVINEQFF. The genes are TRBV14 and TRBJ2-1; no reliable D call. V was cut by 4 bases and J by 6 bases, with 10 bases left in between. The germline V gene has CDR1 SGHDN and CDR2 FVKESK. The CDR3 runs to 13 residues.

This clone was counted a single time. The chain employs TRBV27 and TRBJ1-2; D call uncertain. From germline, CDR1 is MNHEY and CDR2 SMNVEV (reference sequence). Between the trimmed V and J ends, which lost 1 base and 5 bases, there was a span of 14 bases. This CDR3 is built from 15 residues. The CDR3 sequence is CASSLLPMETYGYTF. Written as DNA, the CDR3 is TGTGCCAGCAGTTTATTACCGATGGAAACTTATGGCTACACCTTC.

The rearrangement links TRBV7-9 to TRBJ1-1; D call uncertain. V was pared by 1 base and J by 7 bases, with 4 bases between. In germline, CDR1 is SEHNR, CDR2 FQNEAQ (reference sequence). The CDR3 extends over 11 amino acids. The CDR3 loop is CASSLEGEAFF. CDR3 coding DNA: TGTGCCAGCAGCTTAGAAGGTGAAGCTTTCTTT. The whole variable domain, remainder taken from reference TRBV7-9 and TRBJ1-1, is DTGVSQNPRHKITKRGQNVTFRCDPISEHNRLYWYRQTLGQGPEFLTYFQNEAQLEKSRLLSDRFSAERPKGSFSTLEIQRTEQGDSAMYLCASSLEGEAFFGQGTRLTVV.

The CDR3 DNA reads as TGTGCCAGCTCTTTGGCGGGAGGGCCAAACAATGAGCAGTTCTTC. Translated: CASSLAGGPNNEQFF. V is TRBV18 and J is TRBJ2-1; 9 positions agree with TRBD2. The CDR3 covers 15 residues. V gave up 6 bases and J gave up 5 bases; unmatched junction bases: 8. Per germline, CDR1 KGHSH and CDR2 LQKENI.